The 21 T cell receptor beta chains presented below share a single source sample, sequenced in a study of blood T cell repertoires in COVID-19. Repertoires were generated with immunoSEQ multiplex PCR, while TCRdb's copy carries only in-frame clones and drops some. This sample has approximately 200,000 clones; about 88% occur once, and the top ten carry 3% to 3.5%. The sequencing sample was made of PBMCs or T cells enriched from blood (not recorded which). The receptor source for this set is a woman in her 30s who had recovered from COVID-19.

The CDR3 sequence is CASRYQGNNQPQHF. CDR3 nucleotide sequence: TGTGCCAGCAGGTATCAGGGAAACAATCAGCCCCAGCATTTT. The V call is TRBV28, the J call TRBJ1-5; tentatively, D is TRBD1 (5 bases). The CDR3 covers 14 residues. V dropped 6 bases and J dropped 3 bases, with 12 bases sitting between them. From germline, CDR1 is MDHEN and CDR2 SYDVKM.

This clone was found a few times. The CDR3: CAWSEASTEAFF. The CDR3 DNA follows: TGTGCCTGGAGTGAAGCATCCACTGAAGCTTTCTTT. The V call is TRBV30, the J call TRBJ1-1; D gene unclear. The CDR3 sequence is 12 residues long. V was clipped by 1 base and J by 4 bases, with 7 bases between them. From germline, CDR1 is GTSNPN and CDR2 SVGIG (reference sequence).

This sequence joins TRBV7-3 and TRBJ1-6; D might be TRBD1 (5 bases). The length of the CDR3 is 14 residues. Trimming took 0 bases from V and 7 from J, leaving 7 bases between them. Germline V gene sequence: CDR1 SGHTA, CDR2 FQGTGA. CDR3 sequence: CASSLTGVNSPLHF. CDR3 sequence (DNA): TGTGCCAGCAGCTTAACAGGGGTCAATTCACCCCTCCACTTT.

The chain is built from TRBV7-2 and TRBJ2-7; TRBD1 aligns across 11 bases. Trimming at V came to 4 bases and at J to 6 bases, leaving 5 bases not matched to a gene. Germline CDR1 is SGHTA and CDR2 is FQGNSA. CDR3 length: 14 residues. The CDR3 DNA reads TGTGCCAGCAGCTCGGACAGGGGGCTCTTCGAGCAGTACTTC. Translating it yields CASSSDRGLFEQYF.

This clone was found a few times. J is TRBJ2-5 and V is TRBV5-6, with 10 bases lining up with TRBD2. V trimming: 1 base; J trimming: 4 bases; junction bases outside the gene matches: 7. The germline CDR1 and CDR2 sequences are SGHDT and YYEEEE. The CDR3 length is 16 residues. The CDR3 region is CASSLTSGTYGETQYF. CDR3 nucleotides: TGTGCCAGCAGCTTGACTAGCGGGACCTATGGAGAGACCCAGTACTTC.

CDR3 DNA sequence: TGCGCCAGCAGCTTGGGGGGGCGATCAAGTGAAGCTTTCTTT. This gives the protein CASSLGGRSSEAFF. J is TRBJ1-1 and V is TRBV5-1; possibly TRBD1 for D (6 bases). Germline CDR1 is SGHRS and CDR2 is YFSETQ. The V gene lost 0 bases and the J gene lost 7 bases, with 13 bases spanning the gap. The CDR3 is 14 residues long.

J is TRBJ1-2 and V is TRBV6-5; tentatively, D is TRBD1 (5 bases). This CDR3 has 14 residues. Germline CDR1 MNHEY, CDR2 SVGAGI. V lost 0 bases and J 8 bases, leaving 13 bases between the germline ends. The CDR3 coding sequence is TGTGCCAGCAGTTACTCCCATGGGGCGCAAGGCTACACCTTC. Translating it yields CASSYSHGAQGYTF.

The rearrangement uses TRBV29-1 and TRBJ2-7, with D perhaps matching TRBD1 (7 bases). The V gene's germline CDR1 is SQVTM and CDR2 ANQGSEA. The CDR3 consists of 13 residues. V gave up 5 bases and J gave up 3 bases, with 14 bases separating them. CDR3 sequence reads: CSVSWGDSYEQYV. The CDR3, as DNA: TGCAGCGTTTCCTGGGGGGACAGCTACGAGCAGTACGTC.

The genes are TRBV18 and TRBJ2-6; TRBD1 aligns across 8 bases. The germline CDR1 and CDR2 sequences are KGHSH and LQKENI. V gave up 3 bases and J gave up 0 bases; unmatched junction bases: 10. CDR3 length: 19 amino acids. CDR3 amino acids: CASSPLRDRYHSGANVLTF. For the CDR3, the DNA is TGTGCCAGCTCACCGCTCCGGGACAGGTACCACTCTGGGGCCAACGTCCTGACTTTC.

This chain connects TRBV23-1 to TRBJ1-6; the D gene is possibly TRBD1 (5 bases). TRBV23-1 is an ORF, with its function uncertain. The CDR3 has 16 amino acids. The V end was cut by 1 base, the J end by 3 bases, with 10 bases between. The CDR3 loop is CASSQFRGLYNSPLHF. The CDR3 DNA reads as TGCGCCAGCAGTCAATTTAGGGGTCTCTATAATTCACCCCTCCACTTT.

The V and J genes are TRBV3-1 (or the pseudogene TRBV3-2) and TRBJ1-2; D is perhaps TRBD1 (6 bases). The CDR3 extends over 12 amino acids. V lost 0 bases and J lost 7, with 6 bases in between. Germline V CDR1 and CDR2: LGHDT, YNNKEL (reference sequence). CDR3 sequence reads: CASSQEGAGYTF. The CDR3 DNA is TGTGCCAGCAGCCAAGAGGGGGCTGGCTACACCTTC.

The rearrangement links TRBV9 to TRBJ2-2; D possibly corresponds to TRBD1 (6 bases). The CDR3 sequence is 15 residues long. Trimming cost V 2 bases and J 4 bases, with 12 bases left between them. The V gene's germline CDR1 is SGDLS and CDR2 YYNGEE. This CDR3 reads CASSVRAGVTGELFF. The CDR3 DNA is TGTGCCAGCAGCGTTAGGGCAGGGGTCACCGGGGAGCTGTTTTTT.

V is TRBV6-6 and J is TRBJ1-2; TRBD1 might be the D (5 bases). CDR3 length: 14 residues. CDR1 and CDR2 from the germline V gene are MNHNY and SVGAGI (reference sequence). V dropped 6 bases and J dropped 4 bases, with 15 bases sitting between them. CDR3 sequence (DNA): TGTGCCAGCAGCGCAGGGCCTCTCTCCTATGGCTACACCTTC. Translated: CASSAGPLSYGYTF.

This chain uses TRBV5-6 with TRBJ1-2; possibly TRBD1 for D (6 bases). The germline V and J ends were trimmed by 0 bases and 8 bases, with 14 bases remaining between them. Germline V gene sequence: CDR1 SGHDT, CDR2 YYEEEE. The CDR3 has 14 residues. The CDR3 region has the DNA TGTGCCAGCAGCTTGGGCGGGGGGGCGCAAGGCTACACCTTC. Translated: CASSLGGGAQGYTF.

Here the CDR3 DNA reads TGTGCCAGCAGTGCTAACGGGAGGGACACAGATACGCAGTATTTT. The encoded protein is CASSANGRDTDTQYF. The gene calls are TRBV2 and TRBJ2-3; TRBD2 matches 8 bases. Unmatched junction bases numbered 5, after V lost 4 bases and J lost 2 bases. Germline V gives CDR1 SNHLY, CDR2 FYNNEI. The CDR3 extends over 15 amino acids.

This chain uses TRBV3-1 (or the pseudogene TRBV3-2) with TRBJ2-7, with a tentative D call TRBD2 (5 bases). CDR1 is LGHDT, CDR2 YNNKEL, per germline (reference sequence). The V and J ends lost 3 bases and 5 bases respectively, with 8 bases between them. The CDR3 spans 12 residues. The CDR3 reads CASSQVRDEQYF. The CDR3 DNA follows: TGTGCCAGCAGCCAGGTGCGGGACGAGCAGTACTTC.

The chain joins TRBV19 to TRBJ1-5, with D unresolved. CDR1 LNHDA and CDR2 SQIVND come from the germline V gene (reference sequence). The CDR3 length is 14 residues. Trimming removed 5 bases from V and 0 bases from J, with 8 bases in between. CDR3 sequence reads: CASSPAGSNQPQHF. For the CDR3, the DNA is TGTGCCAGTAGTCCCGCAGGTAGCAATCAGCCCCAGCATTTT.

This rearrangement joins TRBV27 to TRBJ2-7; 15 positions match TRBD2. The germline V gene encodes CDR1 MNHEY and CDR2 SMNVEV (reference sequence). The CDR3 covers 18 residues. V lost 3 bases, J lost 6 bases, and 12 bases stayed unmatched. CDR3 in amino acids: CASSFHLGLAGGPVEQYV. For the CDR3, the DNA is TGTGCCAGCAGTTTCCACCTCGGACTAGCGGGGGGGCCTGTCGAGCAGTACGTC.

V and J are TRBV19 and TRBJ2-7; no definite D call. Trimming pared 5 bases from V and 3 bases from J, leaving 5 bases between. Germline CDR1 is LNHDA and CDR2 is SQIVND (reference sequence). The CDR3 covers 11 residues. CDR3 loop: CASSSSYEQYF. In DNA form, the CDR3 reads TGTGCCAGTAGTTCGAGCTACGAGCAGTACTTC.

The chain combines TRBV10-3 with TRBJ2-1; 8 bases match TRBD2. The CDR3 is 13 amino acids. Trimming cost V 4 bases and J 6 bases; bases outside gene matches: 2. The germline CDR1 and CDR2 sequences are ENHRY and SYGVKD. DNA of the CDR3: TGTGCCATCAGTGTTACTAGCGGCAATGAGCAGTTCTTC. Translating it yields CAISVTSGNEQFF.

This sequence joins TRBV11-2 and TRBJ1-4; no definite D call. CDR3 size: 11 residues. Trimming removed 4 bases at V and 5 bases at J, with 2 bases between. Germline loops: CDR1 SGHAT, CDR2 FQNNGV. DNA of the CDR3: TGTGCCAGCAGCTCGAATGAAAAACTGTTTTTT. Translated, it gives CASSSNEKLFF.